This is a list of T cell receptor beta chains from one sample in a study of blood T cell repertoires in COVID-19. Clones were read by immunoSEQ multiplex PCR, and TCRdb kept only the in-frame ones, dropping some. Here the sample spans approximately 120,000 clones, 86% being singletons. Sequenced: peripheral blood. These receptors were taken from a human donor in a cohort sampled during active COVID-19. CDR3s include the opening cysteine and the closing phenylalanine or tryptophan. Each record gives: D gene, clone size, J gene, V gene, CDR3 DNA, CDR3 protein. The D gene is left open where the match is weak. Not every row has a clone size; where given, it reads once, few, many or a size class.

d_call: TRBD2
clone_size: many
j_call: TRBJ2-1
v_call: TRBV3-1/TRBV3-2
cdr3_nt: TGTGCCAGCGAGACTAGCGGGAGGGCCGAGGAGCAGTTCTTC
cdr3_aa: CASETSGRAEEQFF

d_call: TRBD1
clone_size: .
j_call: TRBJ1-6
v_call: TRBV25-1
cdr3_nt: TGTGCCAGCAGTGTCCAGGGGGCTTCTAATTCACCCCTCCACTTT
cdr3_aa: CASSVQGASNSPLHF

d_call: TRBD1
clone_size: .
j_call: TRBJ2-2
v_call: TRBV6-6
cdr3_nt: TGTGCCAGCAGTTACTCCCAGGGGGCGGTCGGGGAGCTGTTTTTT
cdr3_aa: CASSYSQGAVGELFF

d_call: TRBD2
clone_size: once
j_call: TRBJ2-5
v_call: TRBV14
cdr3_nt: TGTGCCAGCAGCCTGGGATCACTAGCGGGAGCGGCGGAGACCCAGTACTTC
cdr3_aa: CASSLGSLAGAAETQYF

d_call: TRBD2
clone_size: .
j_call: TRBJ2-7
v_call: TRBV9
cdr3_nt: TGTGCCAGCAGCGTGACTAGCGGGAGCTACGAGCAGTACTTC
cdr3_aa: CASSVTSGSYEQYF

d_call: TRBD2
clone_size: .
j_call: TRBJ2-7
v_call: TRBV12-3/TRBV12-4
cdr3_nt: TGTGCCAGCAGTGGGAGGGCCTCCTACGAGCAGTACTTC
cdr3_aa: CASSGRASYEQYF

d_call: TRBD1
clone_size: .
j_call: TRBJ1-2
v_call: TRBV7-9
cdr3_nt: TGTGCCAGCAGCGGCAATCACCCCAGGGGGGCCGACTATGGCTACACCTTC
cdr3_aa: CASSGNHPRGADYGYTF

d_call: TRBD2
clone_size: .
j_call: TRBJ2-1
v_call: TRBV4-2
cdr3_nt: TGTGCCAGCAGTCAGACTAGCGGGAGGGTTCGGGAGCAGTTCTTC
cdr3_aa: CASSQTSGRVREQFF

d_call: TRBD2
clone_size: .
j_call: TRBJ2-1
v_call: TRBV2
cdr3_nt: TGTGCCAGCAGGGCACTAGCGGTCAATGAGCAGTTCTTC
cdr3_aa: CASRALAVNEQFF

d_call: .
clone_size: .
j_call: TRBJ2-4
v_call: TRBV11-2
cdr3_nt: TGTGCCAGCAGCTTAGATCCTAGTAGGGGCCTAGCCAAAAACATTCAGTACTTC
cdr3_aa: CASSLDPSRGLAKNIQYF

d_call: TRBD1
clone_size: .
j_call: TRBJ2-7
v_call: TRBV29-1
cdr3_nt: TGCAGCGGGGGACAGGTCTACGAGCAGTACTTC
cdr3_aa: CSGGQVYEQYF

d_call: .
clone_size: .
j_call: TRBJ2-5
v_call: TRBV6-2/TRBV6-3
cdr3_nt: TGTGCCAGCAGCAGGGCGGGGACGGGTCAAGAGACCCAGTACTTC
cdr3_aa: CASSRAGTGQETQYF

d_call: .
clone_size: .
j_call: TRBJ1-1
v_call: TRBV14
cdr3_nt: TGTGCCAGCAGCCTGTGGCAGGGGATGAACACTGAAGCTTTCTTT
cdr3_aa: CASSLWQGMNTEAFF